The present entry profiles one T cell receptor (beta chain) with its context. Compared with germline, one end of the junction differs, possibly owing to a read error. This CDR3 spans 14 amino acids. Germline V gene sequence: CDR1 SSHAT, CDR2 FNYEAQ (reference sequence). The treatment: 15 to 20 received Ad26.COV2.S at low or high dose, single or two shots; 5 received placebo; per-sample allocation not given. Each sample was drawn 63 days after the first injection (of vaccine or placebo). The sample is drawn from a study of Ad26.COV2.S vaccination and SARS-CoV-2 variants. Assay: immunoSEQ multiplex PCR; the TCRdb copy retains only in-frame clones and omits some. The data show about 350,000 clones, approximately 90% seen once.

This clonotype originated in a person between 18 and 65 years old who received the Ad26.COV2.S COVID-19 vaccine or a placebo. Here the sequenced sample was peripheral blood, taken in a trial of Ad26.COV2.S vaccine versus placebo. The chain couples TRBV7-7 to TRBJ2-5; perhaps D is TRBD1 or TRBD2 (6 bases each). The CDR3 sequence: CASSLGGSYETQYF. CDR3 bases: TGTGCTAGCAGCTTAGGGGGGTCATACGAGACCCAGTACTTC. Full variable domain (remainder filled in from reference TRBV7-7 and TRBJ2-5): GAGVSQSPRYKVTKRGQDVTLRCDPISSHATLYWYQQALGQGPEFLTYFNYEAQPDKSGLPSDRFSAERPEGSISTLTIQRTEQRDSAMYRCASSLGGSYETQYFGPGTRLLVL.